The 21 T cell receptor beta chains reported below all come from one sample, sequenced in a study of CD8 T cells in ankylosing spondylitis (dated by TCRdb to 2016 to 2017). Receptors were amplified or captured by 5' RACE. TCRdb names Illumina HiSeq 2500 as the instrument used. TCRdb cleaned the public reads at Q25 with fastp, built clones with MiXCR and kept in-frame beta chains. Each entry merges the rows of one CDR3 protein and shows their most common DNA and genes. In this sample the table shows roughly 180,000 distinct CDR3 sequences, 9.5% to 13% of which occur a single time. The ten largest make up 25% to 30% of the sample. The specimen sequenced was blood, either unsorted or a sorted T cell fraction (not recorded which). The receptors originated from a male donor with ankylosing spondylitis or in good health (not recorded which).

The table lists this clonotype with many counts. The chain is built from TRBV9 and TRBJ2-7; D is ambiguous. The germline V gene encodes CDR1 SGDLS and CDR2 YYNGEE. The CDR3 covers 14 residues. V lost 0 bases and J lost 0, with 7 bases in between. This CDR3 reads CASSVGQVSYEQYF. The CDR3 bases are TGTGCCAGCAGCGTAGGCCAAGTCTCCTACGAGCAGTACTTC.

This clonotype was picked up many times. The chain recombines TRBV5-1 with TRBJ2-3; a possible D gene is TRBD2 (5 bases). Looked up from germline, CDR1 is SGHRS and CDR2 is YFSETQ. The ends were cut back, 4 bases at V and 1 base at J, with 16 bases in the middle. This CDR3 is 16 amino acids long. This CDR3 reads CASSHGLDRGTDTQYF. CDR3 nucleotides: TGCGCCAGCAGCCACGGACTTGACCGGGGCACAGATACGCAGTATTTT.

The chain carries TRBV12-3 or TRBV12-4 and TRBJ2-5; D unresolved. The length of the CDR3 is 15 residues. V shed 0 bases and J shed 3 bases, with 11 bases lying between them. The CDR3: CASSLAASSEETQYF. The CDR3, as DNA: TGTGCCAGCAGTTTAGCTGCCAGTAGTGAAGAGACCCAGTACTTC.

With regard to this clonotype: A clone one base away is much larger, so this may be a read error. V usage is TRBV12-3 or TRBV12-4 and J usage is TRBJ2-5; 7 bases are a match to TRBD1. The CDR3 is 14 residues long. The CDR3 nucleotides are TGTGCCAGCAGCGGGACAGCGAGTGTAGAGGCCCAGTACTTC. Translating it yields CASSGTASVEAQYF.

This clonotype has at least ten counts. J is TRBJ2-1 and V is TRBV20-1; D gene uncertain. Between the trimmed V and J ends, which lost 3 bases and 5 bases, there was a span of 14 bases. The germline gives CDR1 DFQATT, CDR2 SNEGSKA (reference sequence). CDR3 length: 14 amino acids. CDR3 in DNA: TGCAGTGCTAGCTCGTTAAGGTCCCACAATGAGCAGTTCTTC. It yields the protein CSASSLRSHNEQFF.

V gene TRBV7-2 combines with J gene TRBJ2-3, with D possibly being TRBD2 (6 bases). The CDR3 is 17 amino acids. V was clipped by 5 bases and J by 4 bases, with 22 bases between them. Per the germline V gene, CDR1 is SGHTA and CDR2 is FQGNSA. The CDR3 loop is CASSAAGSGPPADTQYF. In DNA form, the CDR3 reads TGTGCCAGCAGCGCCGCGGGGAGCGGGCCACCAGCAGATACGCAGTATTTT.

Ten or more counts support this clonotype. The rearrangement uses TRBV5-6 and TRBJ2-3; D might be TRBD1 (6 bases). The CDR3 runs to 15 residues. CDR1 is SGHDT and CDR2 is YYEEEE in the germline V gene. The ends were cut back, 2 bases at V and 6 bases at J, with 16 bases in the middle. CDR3 nucleotide sequence: TGTGCCAGCAGCTTACCGGGACAAACATGGGATACGCAGTATTTT. This translates into CASSLPGQTWDTQYF.

The chain joins TRBV7-8 to TRBJ2-7; 7 bases match TRBD1. This CDR3 comprises 16 residues. Per the germline V gene, CDR1 is SGHVS and CDR2 is FQNEAQ. Trimming removed 5 bases from V and 0 bases from J; junction bases left unmatched: 10. CDR3 coding DNA: TGTGCCAGCAGCCCCCGGACAGGACTGAGCTCCTACGAGCAGTACTTC. Translation: CASSPRTGLSSYEQYF.

The rearrangement uses TRBV5-1 and TRBJ1-4; 8 positions agree with TRBD1. V lost 0 bases and J lost 6; bases outside the gene matches: 10. CDR3 length: 17 amino acids. The germline V gene has CDR1 SGHRS and CDR2 YFSETQ. The CDR3 DNA follows: TGCGCCAGCAGCTTGGTGGGTTCAGGGGGCGACGATGAAAAACTGTTTTTT. The encoded protein is CASSLVGSGGDDEKLFF.

This clonotype has a count of ten or more. The genes are TRBV29-1 and TRBJ2-7; TRBD1 might be the D (6 bases). CDR1 and CDR2 from the germline V gene are SQVTM and ANQGSEA. The CDR3 length is 14 residues. V lost 5 bases to trimming and J lost 0 bases, with 14 bases between them. The DNA for the CDR3 is TGCAGCGTTAAGCCAGGGGCAGCCTCCTACGAGCAGTACTTC. It specifies CSVKPGAASYEQYF.

The gene calls are TRBV10-3 and TRBJ2-7; a weak D match, TRBD1 (5 bases). Germline lookup yields CDR1 ENHRY and CDR2 SYGVKD. V shed 2 bases and J shed 7 bases, with 12 bases lying between them. This CDR3 comprises 13 residues. The CDR3: CAISEVTVGEQYF. CDR3 bases: TGTGCCATCAGTGAGGTGACAGTGGGAGAGCAGTACTTC.

A few counts support this clonotype. The gene calls are TRBV11-2 and TRBJ2-3, with TRBD1 matching 9 bases. Germline V lookup: CDR1 SGHAT, CDR2 FQNNGV. Losses at the gene ends were 5 bases for V and 4 bases for J; bases not matched to a gene: 7. The CDR3 extends over 15 amino acids. The CDR3 bases are TGTGCCAGCAGCCCCAGACAGGGGGGCGCAGATACGCAGTATTTT. Protein sequence: CASSPRQGGADTQYF. Drawing the rest from reference TRBV11-2 and TRBJ2-3, the complete variable domain is EAGVAQSPRYKIIEKRQSVAFWCNPISGHATLYWYQQILGQGPKLLIQFQNNGVVDDSQLPKDRFSAERLKGVDSTLKIQPAKLEDSAVYLCASSPRQGGADTQYFGPGTRLTVL.

This clonotype was counted ten times or more. The CDR3 is CASSQDGATNEKLFF. For the CDR3, the DNA is TGCGCCAGCAGCCAAGACGGGGCCACTAATGAAAAACTGTTTTTT. V and J are TRBV4-3 and TRBJ1-4, with a weak D call TRBD1 (5 bases). Trimming stripped 0 bases from V and 2 bases from J, with 7 bases between. The CDR3 is 15 residues long. Germline CDR1 and CDR2: LGHNA and YSLEER.

Remarks on this clonotype: A much larger clone lies one base from this, so it may be a read error. This sequence joins TRBV27 and TRBJ1-2, with a weak D call TRBD1 (5 bases). V lost 10 bases and J 0 bases, leaving 12 bases between the germline ends. Germline assignment: CDR1 MNHEY and CDR2 SMNVEV (reference sequence). CDR3 length: 13 amino acids. The DNA of the CDR3 is TGTGCCACCAAACAGGTCGCTAACTATGGCTACACCTTC. Translation gives CATKQVANYGYTF.

This chain connects TRBV5-1 to TRBJ1-1; a weak D match, TRBD1 (5 bases). The CDR3 spans 17 residues. Germline-derived CDR1 and CDR2 are SGHRS and YFSETQ. V was cut by 3 bases and J by 1 base, with 19 bases left in between. DNA for the CDR3: TGCGCCAGCAGCTGGATGGGCCTGAGCAGGGAGAACACTGAAGCTTTCTTT. Translated: CASSWMGLSRENTEAFF.

The table lists this clonotype with many counts. The chain couples TRBV5-1 to TRBJ2-1; 10 bases fit TRBD2. This CDR3 contains 16 residues. Germline trimming cut 1 base from V and 10 bases from J; bases unmatched to any gene: 11. The germline CDR1 and CDR2 sequences are SGHRS and YFSETQ. CDR3 DNA sequence: TGCGCCAGCAGCTTGAAAACTAGCGGGGCGGACAGCGAGCAGTTCTTC. It yields the protein CASSLKTSGADSEQFF.

This clonotype was counted many times. This chain joins TRBV5-1 and TRBJ1-1, with 8 positions matching TRBD1. V trimming: 5 bases; J trimming: 4 bases; junction bases outside the gene matches: 10. CDR1 is SGHRS and CDR2 is YFSETQ in the germline V gene. The CDR3 is made up of 15 amino acids. This CDR3 reads CASSFTGTGGTEAFF. CDR3 DNA: TGCGCCAGCAGTTTTACCGGGACAGGCGGCACTGAAGCTTTCTTT.

The V call is TRBV27, the J call TRBJ2-1, with a possible D match to TRBD1 (6 bases). The CDR3 is 15 residues long. Trimming left V 4 bases short and J 5 bases short, with 15 bases between. CDR1 is MNHEY and CDR2 is SMNVEV in the germline V gene (reference sequence). CDR3 in DNA: TGTGCCAGCAGTTCCCAAAGGGGGATGAACAATGAGCAGTTCTTC. The encoded protein is CASSSQRGMNNEQFF.

This chain joins TRBV11-2 and TRBJ2-3; perhaps TRBD2 as D (5 bases). The V end was cut by 6 bases, the J end by 1 base, with 17 bases between. In germline, CDR1 is SGHAT, CDR2 FQNNGV. The CDR3 extends over 16 amino acids. The CDR3 nucleotides are TGTGCCAGCAGACTTTTCTTGGGAGTGGGCACAGATACGCAGTATTTT. This codes for CASRLFLGVGTDTQYF.

This clonotype has at least ten counts. One end of the junction is discordant with germline, which a read error may explain. V usage is TRBV5-5 and J usage is TRBJ2-2, with D unresolved. The germline V gene encodes CDR1 SGHKS and CDR2 YYEKEE (reference sequence). There are 14 residues in the CDR3. The CDR3 bases are TGCGCCAGCAGCTTGGCCCTAGGGACCGGGGAGCTGTTTTTT. Residues: CASSLALGTGELFF.

The chain's CDR3 is CATSRDRRRGINQPQHF. CDR3 sequence (DNA): TGTGCCACCAGCAGAGACCGTAGGAGGGGCATCAATCAGCCCCAGCATTTT. This sequence joins TRBV15 and TRBJ1-5; the D gene is possibly TRBD1 (5 bases). The germline gives CDR1 LNHNV, CDR2 YYDKDF (reference sequence). The CDR3 is 17 residues long. Deletions cut 0 bases from V and 3 bases from J, with 15 bases between.